This T cell receptor beta chain was obtained from a study of a mutant IDH1 vaccine in newly diagnosed glioma. Stated time point: week 5, during vaccination. Every vaccination contained 300 ug of the mutant IDH1 20-mer peptide and was paired with topical imiquimod. Some clones are missing from TCRdb's copy, which holds only in-frame ones; the method was immunoSEQ multiplex PCR. Counted here are 70,000 to 90,000 clones, roughly 90% occurring once; the ten biggest clones make up about 0.61%. CDR3 length equals 17 residues. Germline values: CDR1 GTSNPN, CDR2 SVGIG (reference sequence). The V and J ends lost 1 base and 0 bases, in that order; junction bases with no gene match: 8. Concerning this clone: Its antigen remains unknown.

This receptor was taken from a woman in her forties or fifties with glioma. The V and J genes are TRBV30 and TRBJ2-1; 8 nucleotides agree with TRBD2. The sample was PBMCs, taken from a glioma patient whose treatment included an IDH1 peptide vaccine. The CDR3 is CAWSGNQREGSYNEQFF. The DNA for the CDR3 is TGTGCCTGGAGTGGGAACCAACGGGAGGGCTCCTACAATGAGCAGTTCTTC.